The following is a TCR beta chain sequence with its context. In its sample, this clonotype was seen many times. The antigen it recognizes is unknown. No qualities accompany the bases; no much larger clone lies one base away. The sample comes from a study of breast tumors, draining lymph nodes, adjacent tissues (TCRdb year 2016). In the study overall: The study compared TCR beta repertoires across tumor, adjacent nontumor tissue and axillary lymph nodes from breast cancer patients. The study aimed to assess the relationships and possible T-cell exchange between tumor, surrounding tissue and draining lymph node repertoires in human breast cancer.

Germline trimming: 3 bases from V, 1 base from J; junction bases outside gene matches: 5. From a lookup of the germline V gene (reference sequence), CDR1 and CDR2 are SGHNT and YYREEE. Inclusive of the bounding cysteine and phenylalanine, the CDR3 is 16 residues long. The kept DNA is CDR3 alone, 48 bases in frame from the first base. TCRdb lists the instrument as Illumina HiSeq 2000. Multiplex PCR amplification was used to build the TCR beta chain libraries. The amplified TCR beta chain products were analyzed by high-throughput sequencing. TCRdb reanalyzed the raw reads on its own, using fastp at Q25 for trimming and MiXCR for clone calling, and kept in-frame beta chains. Rows are unified per CDR3 protein, each entry keeping the most common DNA and genes. The sample table records 80,000 to 130,000 distinct CDR3 sequences; roughly 20% of these occur just once. In total, the top ten clones hold roughly 1.3% of the sample.

The axillary draining lymph nodes of breast cancer patients were the source of the lymph node samples. On the study overall, not on this receptor specifically: T-cell repertoire diversity in tumors was found to be lower than in lymph nodes but higher than in nontumor tissue, and preferential V and J gene usage was observed. The study presented the conclusion that tumor T cells originate in lymph nodes as consistent with a hypothesis, not as something directly demonstrated. The similarity between tumor and nontumor tissue repertoires was significantly greater in luminal-like breast cancer than in basal-like breast cancer. A scenario in which most tumor T cells derive from the lymph node and then expand within tumor tissue was judged to be consistent with the data.

Material: axillary lymph node tissue. The sequence joins TRBV5-4 to TRBJ2-7; the central 12 bases match TRBD2. The clonotype originates from a female donor with breast cancer. Some clones in this sample may be carry-over from other donors' samples. CDR3 protein: CASSSGTSGPSYEQYF. The sequenced DNA: TGTGCCAGCAGCTCAGGGACTAGCGGGCCATCCTACGAGCAGTACTTC.